This T cell receptor (beta chain) is from a study of blood T cells in healthy people across ages. Trimming took off 1 base at V and 7 bases at J, with 13 bases between the two ends. This CDR3 contains 13 residues. Germline V gene sequence: CDR1 DFQATT, CDR2 SNEGSKA (reference sequence). About this clonotype: The antigen is unknown.

Sample-barcoded 5' priming and a J-beta primer mix drove a second PCR of about 6 to 12 cycles. MiXCR, applied by TCRdb to the 5' RACE reads, yields one record per CDR3 protein. The data show some 1.6 million distinct CDR3 sequences, with about 31% seen just once and roughly 10% held by the top ten. Study-level results: Per million T cells, TCR beta diversity dropped about linearly as age rose.

The rearrangement uses TRBV20-1 and TRBJ2-5; the D is unclear. This receptor was obtained from a woman aged 30 to 39 in good health. Sequences were obtained from blood. CDR3 loop: CSARGPRLGTQYF. CDR3 nucleotide sequence: TGCAGTGCTAGAGGCCCCCGGTTAGGGACCCAGTACTTC.